The clone carrying this T cell receptor beta chain was recorded a few times. Its antigen remains unidentified. Construction of the TCRbeta library involved unique molecular identifiers. TCRdb called the PCR reads again in MiXCR, with one record for every CDR3 protein. This sample yields about 400,000 distinct CDR3 sequences, of which 15% to 20% are seen a single time; around 30% belongs to the top ten. The entry originates in a study of T-cell reconstitution after alpha-beta-depleted transplantation in children. Study-wide points: Some patients owed their high day-60 TCRbeta diversity to surviving recipient T cells and thymic progenitors. Reportedly, only several hundred clones from non-depleted graft cells drove alpha-beta T-cell counts at about two months. Among T cells one year after transplant, newly produced cells accounted for most counts and diversity.

The V end lost 6 bases, the J end lost 2 bases, and 10 bases lay between the germline ends. This CDR3 is built from 14 residues. Germline loops: CDR1 WSHSY, CDR2 SAAADI. The receptor was isolated from a boy younger than two who had a stem cell transplant for Wiskott-Aldrich syndrome, so the T cells may come from the graft donor. The sample in question was PBMCs, mostly from graft donor cells, obtained 360 days after TCRalphabeta/CD19-depleted stem cell transplant. The chain joins TRBV10-2 to TRBJ2-2; D remains unclear. The CDR3 loop is CASRGIYNTGELFF. In DNA, the CDR3 is TGCGCCAGCAGGGGGATATATAACACCGGGGAGCTGTTTTTT.